The 24 T cell receptor beta chains below come from one sample, sequenced in a study of CD8+ T cells in alopecia areata. Sequencing relied on a cDNA template that was reverse transcribed from extracted RNA. TCRdb's table, derived via immunoSEQ multiplex PCR, lists solely in-frame clones and lacks some. The table shows about 110,000 clones, with 45% to 60% occurring only once. Specimen: NKG2D-low CD8+ T cells sorted from blood. These receptors all come from a human donor with alopecia areata.

This clone was counted between two and nine times. The rearrangement joins TRBV29-1 to TRBJ2-7; TRBD1 matches at 7 bases. Germline CDR1 SQVTM, CDR2 ANQGSEA. This CDR3 is 13 amino acids long. The junction had 5 bases not matched to a gene; V was cut back by 6 bases and J by 0 bases. CDR3 in DNA: TGCAGCGTACTAGACAGGGACTCCTACGAGCAGTACTTC. It translates to CSVLDRDSYEQYF.

The chain combines TRBV5-1 with TRBJ1-1; D gene ambiguous. Trimming took 4 bases from V and 5 from J, leaving 12 bases between them. Germline V lookup: CDR1 SGHRS, CDR2 YFSETQ. CDR3 size: 13 residues. CDR3 in amino acids: CASSATIGTEAFF. The DNA of the CDR3 is TGCGCCAGCAGCGCTACTATTGGTACTGAAGCTTTCTTT.

V gene TRBV11-2 combines with J gene TRBJ1-1; possible D gene TRBD1, 6 bases. This CDR3 spans 15 amino acids. The ends were cut back, 4 bases at V and 0 bases at J, with 12 bases in the middle. Looked up from germline, CDR1 is SGHAT and CDR2 is FQNNGV. CDR3 in amino acids: CASSSPDSVNTEAFF. CDR3 nucleotide sequence: TGTGCCAGCAGCTCTCCGGACAGCGTGAACACTGAAGCTTTCTTT.

The V gene is TRBV7-8, the J gene TRBJ2-3; D call uncertain. This CDR3 contains 13 residues. Trimming took 1 base from V and 6 from J, leaving 8 bases between them. Germline V CDR1 and CDR2: SGHVS, FQNEAQ. CDR3 coding DNA: TGTGCCAGCAGCTTAGTCCCCCGGGATACGCAGTATTTT. It codes for CASSLVPRDTQYF.

This clone was counted a few times. The rearrangement joins TRBV5-1 to TRBJ2-7; D is uncertain. V was cut by 5 bases and J by 0 bases, with 15 bases left in between. This CDR3 region has 15 residues. Germline lookup yields CDR1 SGHRS and CDR2 YFSETQ. CDR3 sequence (DNA): TGCGCCAGCAGAGGGTCTAGAAGTAACTCCTACGAGCAGTACTTC. Protein: CASRGSRSNSYEQYF.

This clone appeared a few times. This rearrangement joins TRBV7-9 to TRBJ2-2; D not resolved. Germline-derived CDR1 and CDR2 are SEHNR and FQNEAQ (reference sequence). The ends were cut back, 2 bases at V and 9 bases at J, with 16 bases in the middle. CDR3 size: 15 residues. The CDR3 nucleotides are TGTGCCAGCAGCTTAATTTCCGGCCGGGCTCGGGAGCTGTTTTTT. It yields the protein CASSLISGRARELFF. Full variable domain (rest looked up from reference TRBV7-9 and TRBJ2-2): DTGVSQNPRHKITKRGQNVTFRCDPISEHNRLYWYRQTLGQGPEFLTYFQNEAQLEKSRLLSDRFSAERPKGSFSTLEIQRTEQGDSAMYLCASSLISGRARELFFGEGSRLTVL.

The rearrangement joins TRBV11-1 to TRBJ1-1; D is unresolved. The CDR3 extends over 13 amino acids. V was pared by 5 bases and J by 6 bases, with 13 bases between. The germline V gene has CDR1 SGHAT and CDR2 FQDESV (reference sequence). CDR3 sequence: CASSMSGFPEAFF. CDR3 coding DNA: TGTGCCAGCAGCATGTCCGGGTTTCCTGAAGCTTTCTTT.

The gene calls are TRBV7-3 and TRBJ2-1; 9 bases are shared with TRBD2. Germline V gives CDR1 SGHTA, CDR2 FQGTGA. V lost 6 bases, J lost 0 bases, and 18 bases stayed unmatched. The CDR3 covers 20 residues. DNA of the CDR3: TGTGCCAGCAGTTCCCCGGCGGTAGCGGGAGCCGGAACCTCCTACAATGAGCAGTTCTTC. Its protein product is CASSSPAVAGAGTSYNEQFF.

This sequence joins TRBV27 and TRBJ1-5, with D unresolved. Germline CDR1 and CDR2: MNHEY and SMNVEV (reference sequence). V lost 5 bases to trimming and J lost 7 bases, with 18 bases between them. This CDR3 spans 15 amino acids. CDR3 sequence (DNA): TGTGCCAGCAGTCCCCGGGGTCGAGGGAGCCAGCCCCAGCATTTT. This sequence encodes CASSPRGRGSQPQHF.

V gene TRBV28 combines with J gene TRBJ2-7, with D tentatively TRBD1 (5 bases). In germline, CDR1 is MDHEN, CDR2 SYDVKM. This CDR3 is 10 amino acids long. V was cut by 6 bases and J by 6 bases, with 6 bases left in between. The CDR3 loop is CASSDSEQYF. The CDR3 DNA follows: TGTGCCAGCAGCGACAGCGAGCAGTACTTC. Drawing the rest from reference TRBV28 and TRBJ2-7, the complete variable domain is DVKVTQSSRYLVKRTGEKVFLECVQDMDHENMFWYRQDPGLGLRLIYFSYDVKMKEKGDIPEGYSVSREKKERFSLILESASTNQTSMYLCASSDSEQYFGPGTRLTVT.

The chain recombines TRBV15 with TRBJ2-1; 7 bases are shared with TRBD2. Germline V gene sequence: CDR1 LNHNV, CDR2 YYDKDF (reference sequence). The CDR3 covers 15 residues. V lost 5 bases and J lost 6; bases outside the gene matches: 10. This chain's CDR3 is CATSRRGREVNEQFF. As DNA, the CDR3 is TGTGCCACCAGCCGCCGGGGGAGGGAGGTCAATGAGCAGTTCTTC.

The chain carries TRBV5-1 and TRBJ2-2, with 7 bases matching TRBD1. CDR1 is SGHRS, CDR2 YFSETQ, per germline. Trimming took 4 bases from V and 2 from J; bases not matched to a gene: 5. The CDR3 spans 15 residues. The DNA of the CDR3 is TGCGCCAGCAGCCAAGGGACAGCAAACACCGGGGAGCTGTTTTTT. It yields the protein CASSQGTANTGELFF.

The V and J genes are TRBV27 and TRBJ2-1; 7 bases map to TRBD2. Germline V lookup: CDR1 MNHEY, CDR2 SMNVEV (reference sequence). The trim removed 3 bases at V and 4 bases at J, leaving 9 bases unmatched. The CDR3 runs 16 residues. CDR3 in DNA: TGTGCCAGCAGTTTCCCCCCCGGGGAGGGTTACAATGAGCAGTTCTTC. It codes for CASSFPPGEGYNEQFF.

The chain has TRBV28 and TRBJ1-1; 7 bases are a match to TRBD1. V shed 6 bases, J shed 11 bases, and the junction held 6 bases outside the gene matches. Germline CDR1 reads MDHEN; CDR2 reads SYDVKM. The CDR3 sequence is 11 residues long. CDR3 region: CASRSGQSAFF. CDR3 DNA sequence: TGTGCCAGCAGATCGGGACAGTCGGCTTTCTTT.

The chain joins TRBV29-1 to TRBJ2-2; D is unclear. Germline V lookup: CDR1 SQVTM, CDR2 ANQGSEA. This CDR3 is built from 11 residues. V lost 4 bases to trimming and J lost 6 bases, with 6 bases between them. The DNA for the CDR3 is TGCAGCGTTGGAAGAGCCGGGGAGCTGTTTTTT. Its translation is CSVGRAGELFF.

This clone was seen a few times. The chain carries TRBV6-6 and TRBJ2-7; the match to TRBD1 covers 8 bases. Per the germline V gene, CDR1 is MNHNY and CDR2 is SVGAGI (reference sequence). This CDR3 is 14 amino acids long. Trimming at V came to 2 bases and at J to 0 bases, leaving 0 bases not matched to a gene. The CDR3 here is CASSYDRGSYEQYF. The CDR3 coding sequence is TGTGCCAGCAGTTACGACAGGGGCTCCTACGAGCAGTACTTC.

This clone has just a few counts. This chain uses TRBV5-1 with TRBJ1-1; D is uncertain. The CDR3 is made up of 15 amino acids. V shed 4 bases and J shed 4 bases, with 17 bases lying between them. Germline V CDR1 and CDR2: SGHRS, YFSETQ. The chain's CDR3 is CASSPKVEGITEAFF. The CDR3 nucleotides are TGCGCCAGCAGCCCGAAGGTAGAAGGGATCACTGAAGCTTTCTTT.

This clone was detected once. The chain joins TRBV27 to TRBJ2-1; 13 bases align to TRBD2. CDR1 is MNHEY, CDR2 SMNVEV, per germline (reference sequence). V lost 6 bases, J lost 7 bases, and 9 bases stayed unmatched. The CDR3 is 16 amino acids. Here the CDR3 reads CASSPTGLAGANEQFF. The CDR3 nucleotides are TGTGCCAGCAGCCCAACTGGACTAGCGGGAGCGAATGAGCAGTTCTTC.

The rearrangement links TRBV7-3 to TRBJ2-1; 9 nucleotides agree with TRBD2. Germline CDR1 and CDR2: SGHTA and FQGTGA. V gave up 0 bases and J gave up 8 bases; unmatched junction bases: 5. The CDR3 runs 15 residues. The CDR3 DNA reads TGTGCCAGCAGCTTAACGGCGGGAGGGCCCCATGAGCAGTTCTTC. Its protein is CASSLTAGGPHEQFF.

This chain links TRBV28 with TRBJ1-1; D might be TRBD1 (5 bases). Trimming stripped 6 bases from V and 1 base from J, with 15 bases between. This CDR3 has 15 residues. CDR1 and CDR2 from the germline V gene are MDHEN and SYDVKM. The DNA for the CDR3 is TGTGCCAGCAGCCGCGTGGGGCCTGCGAACACTGAAGCTTTCTTT. It is translated as CASSRVGPANTEAFF.

The chain has TRBV6-5 and TRBJ1-1; D is undetermined. The CDR3 length is 14 residues. Per germline, CDR1 MNHEY and CDR2 SVGAGI. V was pared by 0 bases and J by 2 bases, with 7 bases between. The CDR3 DNA reads as TGTGCCAGCAGTTACTCGGGCAGAAACACTGAAGCTTTCTTT. Amino acids: CASSYSGRNTEAFF.

The chain carries TRBV7-9 and TRBJ2-7; possible D gene TRBD1, 6 bases. The V end lost 6 bases, the J end lost 0 bases, and 9 bases lay between the germline ends. Germline V gene sequence: CDR1 SEHNR, CDR2 FQNEAQ (reference sequence). The CDR3 is made up of 13 amino acids. For the CDR3, the DNA is TGTGCCAGCAGGCAGGGGTACTCCTACGAGCAGTACTTC. Translating it yields CASRQGYSYEQYF.

The rearrangement links TRBV28 to TRBJ2-5; D call uncertain. CDR1 is MDHEN and CDR2 is SYDVKM in the germline V gene. The length of the CDR3 is 14 residues. V was clipped by 6 bases and J by 0 bases, with 11 bases between them. This CDR3 reads CASSPGWDQETQYF. CDR3 sequence (DNA): TGTGCCAGCAGCCCCGGTTGGGACCAAGAGACCCAGTACTTC.

This clone appeared once. The V and J genes are TRBV10-3 and TRBJ2-7; D gene ambiguous. CDR1 is ENHRY and CDR2 is SYGVKD in the germline V gene. The ends were cut back, 10 bases at V and 2 bases at J, with 15 bases in the middle. This CDR3 contains 13 residues. The CDR3 sequence: CATCQPGPYEQYF. The DNA for the CDR3 is TGTGCCACCTGCCAACCGGGCCCCTACGAGCAGTACTTC.